This T cell receptor beta chain was documented in a study of T cell responses to AZD1222 COVID-19 vaccine. About this clone itself: Other DNA sequences within the sample encode an identical CDR3.

V was clipped by 4 bases and J by 2 bases, with 9 bases between them. Per the germline V gene, CDR1 is WSHSY and CDR2 is SAAADI. The CDR3 spans 13 residues. This table comes from immunoSEQ multiplex PCR, and its TCRdb copy is limited to in-frame clones, with some not included. The sample records about 120,000 clones, about 85% being singletons. The source is an adult who received the AZD1222 COVID-19 vaccine. The chain uses TRBV10-2 and TRBJ2-7; D unclear. The sample was peripheral blood, taken 28 days after the second AZD1222 dose. Here the CDR3 reads CASSAGQTYEQYF. CDR3 sequence (DNA): TGCGCCAGCAGTGCTGGGCAGACCTACGAGCAGTACTTC.